The 5 T cell receptor beta chains given below trace back to one sample, sequenced in a study of PD-1 blockade in classical Hodgkin lymphoma. TCRdb's copy holds only in-frame clones and misses some; the assay was immunoSEQ multiplex PCR. The data show about 97,000 clones, 75% to 90% seen once. Every patient had relapsed following autologous stem cell transplantation, and cohorts differed in brentuximab vedotin exposure. This specimen was peripheral blood mononuclear cells (PBMCs), taken at baseline. Receptors were obtained from a human donor with classical Hodgkin lymphoma.

The CDR3 sequence: CASSWTTTGELFF. The DNA for the CDR3 is TGTGCCAGCAGTTGGACTACCACCGGGGAGCTGTTTTTT. The J gene is TRBJ2-2, the V gene TRBV6-1; D is perhaps TRBD2 (6 bases). V dropped 5 bases and J dropped 4 bases, with 8 bases sitting between them. This CDR3 is 13 amino acids long. From germline, CDR1 is MNHNS and CDR2 SASEGT.

By share, this clone counts as medium-sized (0.01 to 0.1%). This chain uses TRBV28 with TRBJ2-7; 14 bases match TRBD2. The ends lost 6 bases at V and 5 bases at J; junction bases unmatched: 9. This CDR3 comprises 16 residues. The germline CDR1 and CDR2 sequences are MDHEN and SYDVKM. CDR3 bases: TGTGCCAGCAGCACCGGGACTAGCGGGAGTCGTAACGAGCAGTACTTC. Translated, it gives CASSTGTSGSRNEQYF.

J is TRBJ2-7 and V is TRBV27, with D possibly being TRBD1 (5 bases). Trimming took 5 bases from V and 4 from J, leaving 18 bases between them. The CDR3 sequence is 15 residues long. In germline, CDR1 is MNHEY, CDR2 SMNVEV (reference sequence). The CDR3 DNA is TGTGCCAGCAGTACCAAACAGGAAGCGCGGTACGAGCAGTACTTC. As protein: CASSTKQEARYEQYF.

The chain links TRBV6-5 to TRBJ2-7, with D possibly matching TRBD1 (6 bases). The germline CDR1 and CDR2 sequences are MNHEY and SVGAGI. The CDR3 consists of 14 residues. Trimming took off 1 base at V and 2 bases at J, with 9 bases between the two ends. CDR3: CASSYLGAPYEQYF. Here the CDR3 DNA reads TGTGCCAGCAGTTACTTGGGGGCCCCCTACGAGCAGTACTTC.

This clone was counted once. V gene TRBV5-6 combines with J gene TRBJ1-4, with 7 bases matching TRBD1. With 3 bases clipped from V and 4 bases from J, the junction kept 6 bases outside the gene matches. CDR1 and CDR2 (germline): SGHDT, YYEEEE. The CDR3 runs 15 residues. CDR3 in DNA: TGTGCCAGCAGCTGGGAACAGGGGCGTAATGAAAAACTGTTTTTT. This codes for CASSWEQGRNEKLFF.